The 15 T cell receptor beta chains reported below all come from one sample, sequenced in a study of blood T cell repertoires in COVID-19. Sequenced by immunoSEQ multiplex PCR; TCRdb stores in-frame clones only, minus some. Of over 70,000 clones detected, about 85% appear once; the ten largest clones hold approximately 11%. The sample consisted of peripheral blood. These receptors were taken from a man aged 55 to 70 with COVID-19, enrolled during active disease.

The CDR3 region is CASSSEGQINEKLFF. The CDR3 nucleotides read TGTGCCAGCAGCAGCGAGGGACAGATAAATGAAAAACTGTTTTTT. V usage is TRBV6-5 and J usage is TRBJ1-4; 7 bases match TRBD1. With V trimmed by 6 bases and J by 5 bases, 9 bases remained unmatched. CDR1 is MNHEY, CDR2 SVGAGI, per germline. The CDR3 has 15 residues.

The chain recombines TRBV5-5 with TRBJ1-2; 9 bases agree with TRBD1. Unmatched junction bases numbered 5, after V lost 4 bases and J lost 7 bases. Germline assignment: CDR1 SGHKS and CDR2 YYEKEE (reference sequence). The CDR3 is 13 amino acids. The CDR3 DNA follows: TGTGCCAGCAGCCAAGGACAGGGGTCTGGCTACACCTTC. It yields the protein CASSQGQGSGYTF.

The DNA of the CDR3 is TGTGCCAGCAGCCTAACCCAGCGGGACTACGAGCAGTACTTC. Translated: CASSLTQRDYEQYF. The gene calls are TRBV6-5 and TRBJ2-7; 7 nucleotides agree with TRBD2. Germline V lookup: CDR1 MNHEY, CDR2 SVGAGI. CDR3 length equals 14 residues. V was pared by 6 bases and J by 3 bases, with 8 bases of the junction left unmatched.

A single count supports this clone. The J gene is TRBJ2-1, the V gene TRBV19; D possibly corresponds to TRBD2 (6 bases). Germline V gene sequence: CDR1 LNHDA, CDR2 SQIVND (reference sequence). V lost 2 bases and J lost 4, with 21 bases in between. The CDR3 sequence is 18 residues long. The CDR3 region is CASSIYGAQAGSYNEQFF. Written as DNA, the CDR3 is TGTGCCAGTAGTATATATGGGGCTCAAGCGGGTTCTTACAATGAGCAGTTCTTC.

This clone occurred once. This chain links TRBV19 with TRBJ1-4, with 7 bases aligning to TRBD1. The CDR3 is 15 residues long. CDR1 and CDR2 from the germline V gene are LNHDA and SQIVND (reference sequence). V lost 3 bases and J lost 7; bases outside the gene matches: 8. The CDR3 coding sequence is TGTGCCAGTAGTATTGATGGCAGGGGGTTTGAAAAACTGTTTTTT. This gives the protein CASSIDGRGFEKLFF.

The V gene is TRBV4-2, the J gene TRBJ1-2, with a weak D call TRBD1 (5 bases). Germline V CDR1 and CDR2: LGHNA, YNFKEQ. CDR3 length: 15 residues. V lost 0 bases and J lost 8, with 16 bases in between. The CDR3 nucleotides are TGTGCCAGCAGCCAAGAATACAGGAGTTATGGGGGCTACACCTTC. Translating it yields CASSQEYRSYGGYTF.

The J gene is TRBJ1-4, the V gene TRBV9; D unclear. CDR1 is SGDLS, CDR2 YYNGEE, per germline. V was shortened by 3 bases and J by 3 bases, with 18 bases between the two germline ends. The CDR3 consists of 17 residues. For the CDR3, the DNA is TGTGCCAGCAGCGCCCAGCCCGCGATCGACTCTAATGAAAAACTGTTTTTT. Protein sequence: CASSAQPAIDSNEKLFF.

This clone was found a few times. The CDR3 region has the DNA TGTGCCAGCAGCATCCGCGGGGGGAGTAGCGGGAGAGTATCTGGGGCCAACGTCCTGACTTTC. It yields the protein CASSIRGGSSGRVSGANVLTF. The chain is built from TRBV7-6 and TRBJ2-6; 9 bases are a match to TRBD2. CDR1 and CDR2 from the germline V gene are SGHVS and FNYEAQ. This CDR3 is 21 amino acids long. Trimming cost V 5 bases and J 1 base; bases outside gene matches: 18.

A remark on this clone: Distinct nucleotide sequences in the sample also encode this CDR3. The chain couples TRBV5-1 to TRBJ1-6, with D unresolved. Trimming left V 0 bases short and J 7 bases short, with 11 bases between. The CDR3 has 15 residues. The germline V gene encodes CDR1 SGHRS and CDR2 YFSETQ. CDR3 in DNA: TGCGCCAGCAGCTTGGCGGGAGAATCAAATTCACCCCTCCACTTT. Its translation is CASSLAGESNSPLHF.

This chain uses TRBV6-6 with TRBJ2-5, with TRBD2 identical over 8 bases. This CDR3 is built from 14 residues. In germline, CDR1 is MNHNY, CDR2 SVGAGI (reference sequence). Losses at the gene ends were 2 bases for V and 3 bases for J; bases not matched to a gene: 2. CDR3 residues: CASSYDGGEETQYF. CDR3 in DNA: TGTGCCAGCAGTTACGACGGGGGGGAAGAGACCCAGTACTTC.

The table lists this clone with a few counts. This sequence joins TRBV29-1 and TRBJ1-2; 7 nucleotides line up with TRBD1. From germline, CDR1 is SQVTM and CDR2 ANQGSEA. Trimming cost V 6 bases and J 5 bases; bases outside gene matches: 15. The CDR3 length is 15 residues. In nucleotides, the CDR3 is TGCAGCGTAGCCCTTAACACAGGGGTGCAGTATGGCTACACCTTC. This encodes CSVALNTGVQYGYTF.

V gene TRBV19 combines with J gene TRBJ2-5, with 10 bases aligning to TRBD2. Per germline, CDR1 LNHDA and CDR2 SQIVND (reference sequence). With V trimmed by 3 bases and J by 6 bases, 13 bases remained unmatched. The CDR3 is 17 amino acids. CDR3: CASSIWGPSGSAKTQYF. The CDR3 DNA follows: TGTGCCAGTAGTATTTGGGGGCCTAGCGGGAGTGCGAAGACCCAGTACTTC.

The chain carries TRBV27 and TRBJ2-2; 8 nucleotides agree with TRBD2. Germline assignment: CDR1 MNHEY and CDR2 SMNVEV (reference sequence). V gave up 5 bases and J gave up 0 bases; unmatched junction bases: 2. This CDR3 region has 15 residues. CDR3 nucleotide sequence: TGTGCCAGCAGTCTAGCGGGCTCGAACACCGGGGAGCTGTTTTTT. This encodes CASSLAGSNTGELFF.

The gene calls are TRBV4-2 and TRBJ1-6, with D hard to call. The CDR3 is 15 residues long. The germline gives CDR1 LGHNA, CDR2 YNFKEQ. Trimming left V 4 bases short and J 7 bases short, with 14 bases between. CDR3 coding DNA: TGTGCCAGCAGCCGGACTAGACAAACCAATTCACCCCTCCACTTT. The encoded protein is CASSRTRQTNSPLHF.

V usage is TRBV12-3 or TRBV12-4 and J usage is TRBJ1-3, with no clear D. This CDR3 contains 12 residues. Trimming left V 8 bases short and J 1 base short, with 6 bases between. The CDR3 coding sequence is TGTGCCAGCTTGCGGTCTGGAAACACCATATATTTT. Translation: CASLRSGNTIYF.